Listed here is a single TCR beta chain. As yet, its antigen is unknown. The J segment lost 9 bases and the V segment lost 3 bases, leaving 11 bases of the junction unmatched. This CDR3 contains 14 residues. This sample was included in a study of cytomegalovirus exposure and HLA in healthy donors. The PCR ran on 60 Vbeta and 13 Jbeta primers. Here immunoSEQ multiplex PCR was the method, and the copy in TCRdb shows in-frame clones only, minus some. The table has tens of thousands of clones, over 55% seen once; the top ten hold about 5.7%. Study outcomes and limitations: What a later analysis reportedly showed was that an Asian-associated ancestry cluster had fewer N-insertions than the approximately 700-donor mean. The study recorded around 160 TCR beta chains that were cytomegalovirus-associated.

The sample consisted of PBMCs. The rearrangement uses TRBV23-1 and TRBJ2-7, with 7 bases lining up with TRBD1. TRBV23-1 is reported as an ORF; its role is uncertain. The clonotype originates from a young man in good health and CMV-seropositive. As DNA, the CDR3 is TGCGCCAGCAGTCACACTCGGGCAGGGGGTGTGCAGTACTTC. Its translation is CASSHTRAGGVQYF.